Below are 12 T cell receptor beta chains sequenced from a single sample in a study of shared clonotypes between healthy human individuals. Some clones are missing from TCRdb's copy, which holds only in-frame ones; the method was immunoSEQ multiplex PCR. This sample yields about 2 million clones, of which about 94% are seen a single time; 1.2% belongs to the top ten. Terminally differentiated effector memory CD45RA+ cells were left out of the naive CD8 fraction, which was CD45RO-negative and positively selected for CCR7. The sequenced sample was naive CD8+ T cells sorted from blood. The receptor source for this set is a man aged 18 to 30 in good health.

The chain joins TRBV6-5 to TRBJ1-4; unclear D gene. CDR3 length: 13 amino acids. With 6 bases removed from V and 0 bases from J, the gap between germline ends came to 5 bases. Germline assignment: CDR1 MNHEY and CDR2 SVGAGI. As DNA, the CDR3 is TGTGCCAGCAGGGGTGCAACTAATGAAAAACTGTTTTTT. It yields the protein CASRGATNEKLFF.

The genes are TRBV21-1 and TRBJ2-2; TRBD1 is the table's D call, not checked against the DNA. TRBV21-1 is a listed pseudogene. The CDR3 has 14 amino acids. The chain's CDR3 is CASGGQGYSGELFF. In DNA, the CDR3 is TGTGCCAGCGGAGGACAGGGTTACTCCGGGGAGCTGTTTTTT.

The CDR3 region is CASSYSLNEQFF. In nucleotides, the CDR3 is TGTGCCAGCAGTTACTCGTTAAATGAGCAGTTCTTC. The chain links TRBV6-5 to TRBJ2-1; D unclear. The CDR3 contains 12 residues. Looked up from germline, CDR1 is MNHEY and CDR2 is SVGAGI. V was trimmed by 0 bases and J by 7 bases, leaving 4 bases between them.

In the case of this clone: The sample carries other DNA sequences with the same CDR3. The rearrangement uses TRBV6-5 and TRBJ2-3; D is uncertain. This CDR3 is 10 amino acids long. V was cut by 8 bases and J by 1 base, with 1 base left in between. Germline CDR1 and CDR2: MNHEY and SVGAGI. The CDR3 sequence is CASGTDTQYF. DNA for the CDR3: TGTGCCAGCGGCACAGATACGCAGTATTTT.

In nucleotides, the CDR3 is TGTGCCAGCAGCCCTTTGGAGGGGACGGCGAACACTGAAGCTTTCTTT. This sequence encodes CASSPLEGTANTEAFF. The gene calls are TRBV7-9 and TRBJ1-1; maybe TRBD1 (5 bases). Germline V gene sequence: CDR1 SEHNR, CDR2 FQNEAQ (reference sequence). CDR3 length equals 16 residues. Trimming pared 5 bases from V and 1 base from J, leaving 17 bases between. Full variable domain (remainder filled in from reference TRBV7-9 and TRBJ1-1): DTGVSQNPRHKITKRGQNVTFRCDPISEHNRLYWYRQTLGQGPEFLTYFQNEAQLEKSRLLSDRFSAERPKGSFSTLEIQRTEQGDSAMYLCASSPLEGTANTEAFFGQGTRLTVV.

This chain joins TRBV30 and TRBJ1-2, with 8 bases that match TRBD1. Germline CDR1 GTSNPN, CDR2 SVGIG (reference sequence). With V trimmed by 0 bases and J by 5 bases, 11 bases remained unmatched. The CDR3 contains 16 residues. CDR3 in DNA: TGTGCCTGGAGTGTACTCTATCAGGGGGCCAGTTATGGCTACACCTTC. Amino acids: CAWSVLYQGASYGYTF.

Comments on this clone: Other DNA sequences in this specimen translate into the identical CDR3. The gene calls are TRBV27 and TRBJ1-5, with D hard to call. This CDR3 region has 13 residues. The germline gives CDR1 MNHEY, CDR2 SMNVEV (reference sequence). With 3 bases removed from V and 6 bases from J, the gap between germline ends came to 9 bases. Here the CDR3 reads CASSLAGGQPQHF. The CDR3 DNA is TGTGCCAGCAGTTTGGCAGGAGGTCAGCCCCAGCATTTT.

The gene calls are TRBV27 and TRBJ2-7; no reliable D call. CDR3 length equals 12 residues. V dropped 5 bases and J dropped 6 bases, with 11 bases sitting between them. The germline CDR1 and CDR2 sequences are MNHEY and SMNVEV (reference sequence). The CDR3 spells CASSQRWGEQYF. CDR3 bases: TGTGCCAGCAGTCAACGGTGGGGCGAGCAGTACTTC.

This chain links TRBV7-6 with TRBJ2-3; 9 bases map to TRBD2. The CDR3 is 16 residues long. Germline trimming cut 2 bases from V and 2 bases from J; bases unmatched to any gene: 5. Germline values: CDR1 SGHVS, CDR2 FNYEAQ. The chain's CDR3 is CASSLRSSGVTDTQYF. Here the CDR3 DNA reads TGTGCCAGCAGCTTAAGGTCTAGCGGGGTCACAGATACGCAGTATTTT.

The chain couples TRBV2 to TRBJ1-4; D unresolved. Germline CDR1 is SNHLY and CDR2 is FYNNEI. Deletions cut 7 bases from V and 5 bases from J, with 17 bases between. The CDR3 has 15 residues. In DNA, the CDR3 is TGTGCCAGCATACCGGTAATGCCCCGGAATGAAAAACTGTTTTTT. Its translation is CASIPVMPRNEKLFF.

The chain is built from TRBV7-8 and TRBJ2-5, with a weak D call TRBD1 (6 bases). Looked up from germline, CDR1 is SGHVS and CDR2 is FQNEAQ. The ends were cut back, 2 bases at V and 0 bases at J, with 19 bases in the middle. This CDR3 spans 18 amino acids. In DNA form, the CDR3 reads TGTGCCAGCAGCTTAAGAGACCTCGGGACAATGTACCAAGAGACCCAGTACTTC. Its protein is CASSLRDLGTMYQETQYF.

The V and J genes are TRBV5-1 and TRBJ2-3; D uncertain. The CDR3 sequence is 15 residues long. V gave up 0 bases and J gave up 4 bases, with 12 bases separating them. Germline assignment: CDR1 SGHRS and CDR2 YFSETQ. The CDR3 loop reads CASSLEAPPPDTQYF. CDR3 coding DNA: TGCGCCAGCAGCTTGGAAGCACCGCCCCCAGATACGCAGTATTTT.